This is a list of T cell receptor beta chains from one sample in a study of Graves' ophthalmopathy and Graves' hyperthyroidism. TCRdb recomputed calls from the multiplex PCR reads with MiXCR, one row per CDR3 protein. The table lists more than 1,000,000 distinct CDR3 sequences, 35% to 40% of them singletons. Sample: peripheral blood or thyroid tissue (not recorded which). The receptor source for this set is an adult man with Graves' hyperthyroidism. CDR3s include the opening cysteine and the closing phenylalanine or tryptophan. Each record gives: clone size, V gene, CDR3 protein. Where a row states a size, it is once, few, many or the class of an expanded clone; other rows omit it.

clone_size: -; v_call: TRBV28; cdr3_aa: CASSPVGLAGVQETQYF
clone_size: -; v_call: TRBV5-1; cdr3_aa: CASRHDGSRINTEAFF
clone_size: many; v_call: TRBV4-3; cdr3_aa: CASSSAGTDYGYTF
clone_size: -; v_call: TRBV29-1; cdr3_aa: CSVGTGQEAQYF
clone_size: many; v_call: TRBV15; cdr3_aa: CATSARDRHGGYNSPLHF
clone_size: -; v_call: TRBV11-1; cdr3_aa: CASSLAVRQDQETQYF
clone_size: -; v_call: TRBV7-7; cdr3_aa: CASSWGSMSETQYF
clone_size: few; v_call: TRBV3-1; cdr3_aa: CASSRARGAQETQYF
clone_size: -; v_call: TRBV7-8; cdr3_aa: CASSLATGQGDSYEQYF
clone_size: few; v_call: TRBV28; cdr3_aa: CALGPGGGQYF
clone_size: once; v_call: TRBV25-1; cdr3_aa: CASSVSGDRVWNTEAFF
clone_size: -; v_call: TRBV12-3/TRBV12-4; cdr3_aa: CASSQRETGNEQYF
clone_size: few; v_call: TRBV12-3/TRBV12-4; cdr3_aa: CASSPGTGGFGAFF
clone_size: few; v_call: TRBV30; cdr3_aa: CAGHDVYGYTF
clone_size: -; v_call: TRBV12-3/TRBV12-4; cdr3_aa: CASTPGHFSTYGYTF
clone_size: -; v_call: TRBV7-9; cdr3_aa: CASSLAPSGGYEQYF
clone_size: many; v_call: TRBV4-3; cdr3_aa: CASSQDDRSQETQYF
clone_size: -; v_call: TRBV20-1; cdr3_aa: CSASTGLRAYEQYF
clone_size: -; v_call: TRBV7-9; cdr3_aa: CASSQGVWTGGAYEQYF
clone_size: many; v_call: TRBV5-1; cdr3_aa: CASSFDRSNTEAFF
clone_size: -; v_call: TRBV6-6; cdr3_aa: CASSTEGFYEQYF
clone_size: many; v_call: TRBV10-3; cdr3_aa: CASAEGPYSGNTIYF